This TCR beta chain was recovered during a study of blood T cell repertoires in COVID-19. Study-level background: There were acute and convalescent COVID-19 samples, and they came from the United States, Italy and Spain. Sample material is recorded as cDNA or gDNA derived from T cells, B-cell-depleted T cells, or PBMCs.

This CDR3 has 14 residues. Trimming took 3 bases from V and 3 from J, leaving 12 bases between them. The germline CDR1 and CDR2 sequences are LGHNA and YNFKEQ. Produced via immunoSEQ multiplex PCR; TCRdb's table is partial and in-frame only. Among 35,000 to 55,000 clones listed, 80% to 90% were seen once. This chain links TRBV4-2 with TRBJ2-7; D is possibly TRBD1 (7 bases). Material: peripheral blood. The source is a human donor in a cohort sampled during active COVID-19. Here the CDR3 reads CASSHAGQIYEQYF. The CDR3 nucleotides are TGTGCCAGCAGCCATGCGGGACAGATCTACGAGCAGTACTTC.